The clone carrying this TCR beta chain was counted between two and nine times. Its antigen is unknown. The data derive from a study of beta chain features in type 1 diabetes. The study, taken as a whole, reports: For Type 1 diabetes patients, all four CD4+ subsets carried TCRB CDR3s that were moderately but significantly shorter. Compared to healthy donors, patients appeared to have naive, central memory and Treg TCRB repertoires that were more alike.

About 120 mL of blood, on average, came from one heparinised draw per donor. CD4+ cells of the naive, central memory, regulatory and stem cell-like memory types were sorted via CD45RO/CCR7/CD25/CD127/CD95/CD27. Each sorted fraction was over 95% pure. Germline-derived CDR1 and CDR2 are SGHTA and FQGNSA. The V end was cut by 2 bases, the J end by 5 bases, with 9 bases between. There are 13 residues in the CDR3. cDNA synthesis used the whole RNA isolate, giving expressed TCRB sequences. Sequencing was performed with immunoSEQ multiplex PCR; in TCRdb, only in-frame clones are kept and a portion is missing. The repertoire holds about 660,000 clones, with roughly 13% as singletons.

The rearrangement uses TRBV7-2 and TRBJ2-5, with D perhaps given as TRBD1 or TRBD2 (5 bases each). The sequence came from a man younger than 35 with type 1 diabetes. Sequencing input: naive CD4+ T cells from blood. As DNA, the CDR3 is TGTGCCAGCAGCTTATCCAGGGAGGAGACCCAGTACTTC. This sequence encodes CASSLSREETQYF.